A single T cell receptor beta chain is shown here with its context. Antigen specificity is unknown. V lost 5 bases and J 0 bases, leaving 16 bases between the germline ends. From germline, CDR1 is SEHNR and CDR2 FQNEAQ (reference sequence). This CDR3 has 16 residues. These data belong to a study of blood T cells in healthy people across ages. Notes on the study in general: PBMC samples, being unsorted, prevented any conclusive comparison of naive and antigen-experienced cells. The fall in TCR beta diversity per million T cells was roughly linear with age.

Primed by a sample-barcoded 5' primer and a J-beta primer mix, a second PCR proceeded for roughly 7 to 12 cycles. One entry per CDR3 protein results from TCRdb running MiXCR on the 5' RACE reads. The sample contains approximately 1.5 million distinct CDR3 sequences, approximately 39% of which appear only once. Each donor was a healthy Caucasian individual from Russia, aged about 6 to 100. Peripheral blood, around 10 milliliters per donor, was collected. The receptor comes from a woman aged 18 to 35 in good health. The V call is TRBV7-9, the J call TRBJ1-2, with D perhaps TRBD1 (6 bases). The sequenced sample consisted of blood. DNA of the CDR3: TGTGCCAGCAGCCATCCAGGACAGTTGGCTAACTATGGCTACACCTTC. As protein: CASSHPGQLANYGYTF.